This T cell receptor (beta chain) was observed in a study of T-cell memory formation after mild COVID-19. As for the study in general: Clusters of TCRs were largely donor specific. Study outcomes and limitations: Day 15 to 85 contractors were CD4/CD8 balanced; later expanders leaned CD4+.

CDR3 size: 18 residues. Unmatched junction bases numbered 12, after V lost 1 base and J lost 4 bases. Germline V lookup: CDR1 SGDLS, CDR2 YYNGEE. This clonotype was seen a handful of times. Its specificity is unknown. cDNA libraries for TCR alpha and TCR beta, carrying sample barcodes and UMIs, came from 5'RACE with constant-segment primers. TCRdb ran MiXCR on the 5' RACE reads and lists one entry per CDR3 protein. The sample comprises approximately 570,000 distinct CDR3 sequences, over 15% of which are singletons, and around 12% rests with the top ten. The sequenced sample consisted of PBMCs or a T cell subset sorted from them (not recorded which). The source of this sequence is an adult woman who had mild COVID-19 (a few samples of this study predate the infection). Cell type and time point are not known. The J gene is TRBJ2-2, the V gene TRBV9, with 8 nucleotides matching TRBD2. The CDR3 sequence is CASSVSTRLARSTGELFF. The CDR3 nucleotides read TGTGCCAGCAGCGTATCGACCCGACTAGCGAGGTCCACCGGGGAGCTGTTTTTT.